This T cell receptor (beta chain) was sequenced during a study of blood T cell repertoires in COVID-19. Study-level background: Spain, Italy and the United States supplied samples that represented acute and convalescent COVID-19. The cDNA or gDNA used as material had been derived from T cells, B-cell-depleted T cells, or PBMCs.

Seattle enrolled patients during active infection and tracked them longitudinally. This CDR3 spans 14 amino acids. CDR1 is GTSNPN and CDR2 is SVGIG in the germline V gene (reference sequence). V dropped 0 bases and J dropped 8 bases, with 13 bases sitting between them. Libraries were prepared by immunoSEQ multiplex PCR; TCRdb keeps only in-frame clonotypes and omits some of them. The repertoire holds roughly 410,000 clones, with about 88% as singletons. The rearrangement joins TRBV30 to TRBJ1-4; D perhaps matches TRBD1 (6 bases). This sequence was found in a woman between 35 and 50 years old with COVID-19, enrolled during active disease. The material sequenced was peripheral blood. As DNA, the CDR3 is TGTGCCTGGAGTGTGCTCAGGGGTTCCGAAAAACTGTTTTTT. Translation gives CAWSVLRGSEKLFF.